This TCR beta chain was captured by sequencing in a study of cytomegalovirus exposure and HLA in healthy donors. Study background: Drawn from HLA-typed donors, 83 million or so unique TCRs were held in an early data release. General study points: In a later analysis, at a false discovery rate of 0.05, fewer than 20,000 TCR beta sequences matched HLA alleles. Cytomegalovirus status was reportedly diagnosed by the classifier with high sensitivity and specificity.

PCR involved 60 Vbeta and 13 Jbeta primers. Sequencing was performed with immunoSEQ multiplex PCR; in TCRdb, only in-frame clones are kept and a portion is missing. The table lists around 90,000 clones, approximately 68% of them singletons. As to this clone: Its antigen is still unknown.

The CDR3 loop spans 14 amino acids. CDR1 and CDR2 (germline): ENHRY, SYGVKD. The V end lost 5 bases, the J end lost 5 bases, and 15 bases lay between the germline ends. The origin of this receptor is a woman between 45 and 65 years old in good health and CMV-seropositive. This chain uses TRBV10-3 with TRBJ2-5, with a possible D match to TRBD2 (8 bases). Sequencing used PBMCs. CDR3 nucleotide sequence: TGTGCCATCAGTTCGGGACTAGGGGGCGAGACCCAGTACTTC. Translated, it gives CAISSGLGGETQYF.